This T cell receptor beta chain was documented in a study of blood T cell repertoires in COVID-19. Here immunoSEQ multiplex PCR was the method, and the copy in TCRdb shows in-frame clones only, minus some. Counted here are hundreds of thousands of clones, around 87% occurring once; the ten biggest clones make up approximately 7.8%. This TCR was recovered from a woman aged 45-59 years who had recovered from COVID-19. Sequencing used peripheral blood.

This CDR3 reads CASSSQGSNEQYF. CDR3 DNA sequence: TGTGCCAGTAGTTCACAGGGTTCAAACGAGCAGTACTTC. The V call is TRBV19, the J call TRBJ2-7; possible D gene TRBD1, 6 bases. The CDR3 covers 13 residues. V lost 5 bases and J lost 5, with 13 bases in between. Per germline, CDR1 LNHDA and CDR2 SQIVND (reference sequence).